The rows below give T cell receptor beta chains drawn from one sample of a study of early T cells in non-severe SARS-CoV-2 infection. TCRdb reprocessed the 5' RACE reads via MiXCR and lists one record per CDR3 protein. Of about 58,000 distinct CDR3 sequences in the sample, around 11% were seen once. Sequenced: whole blood. Source of these receptors: an adult who was a healthcare worker with PCR-confirmed SARS-CoV-2 infection or an uninfected control (not recorded which). CDR3s leave out the opening cysteine and the closing phenylalanine or tryptophan. D genes are given only for firm matches.

j_gene: TRBJ2-7; d_gene: TRBD1; v_gene: TRBV18; CDR3aa: ATGTGYYEQY
j_gene: TRBJ2-3; d_gene: NA; v_gene: TRBV12-2; CDR3aa: ASRLAPTATDTQY
j_gene: TRBJ2-7; d_gene: NA; v_gene: TRBV13; CDR3aa: ASSLSRGYEQY
j_gene: TRBJ1-1; d_gene: TRBD1; v_gene: TRBV30; CDR3aa: AWQGAAEAF
j_gene: TRBJ2-1; d_gene: NA; v_gene: TRBV5-1; CDR3aa: ASSRISYNEQF
j_gene: TRBJ2-1; d_gene: NA; v_gene: TRBV24-1; CDR3aa: ATSDHAAARDEQF
j_gene: TRBJ1-1; d_gene: NA; v_gene: TRBV4-1; CDR3aa: ASSHSTGGNTEAF
j_gene: TRBJ1-5; d_gene: NA; v_gene: TRBV18; CDR3aa: ASSPEQGGQPQH
j_gene: TRBJ1-2; d_gene: TRBD1; v_gene: TRBV29-1; CDR3aa: SVGTGTYGYT
j_gene: TRBJ2-7; d_gene: TRBD1; v_gene: TRBV5-5; CDR3aa: ASSLRDSSYEQY
j_gene: TRBJ1-6; d_gene: NA; v_gene: TRBV5-6; CDR3aa: ASSLTTEYNSPLH
j_gene: TRBJ2-7; d_gene: TRBD1; v_gene: TRBV7-6; CDR3aa: ASSAITGVIGEQY
j_gene: TRBJ2-7; d_gene: TRBD2; v_gene: TRBV12-3/TRBV12-4; CDR3aa: ASRTSAGAYEQY
j_gene: TRBJ2-5; d_gene: NA; v_gene: TRBV7-2; CDR3aa: ASSLGPGVQETQY
j_gene: TRBJ2-7; d_gene: NA; v_gene: TRBV3-1; CDR3aa: ASSLWTLGAYEQY
j_gene: TRBJ2-7; d_gene: TRBD2; v_gene: TRBV9; CDR3aa: ASSVGLAGAYEQY
j_gene: TRBJ2-7; d_gene: NA; v_gene: TRBV5-1; CDR3aa: ASSLDSSHYEQY
j_gene: TRBJ2-1; d_gene: TRBD2; v_gene: TRBV5-1; CDR3aa: ASLALVSSGSDEQF
j_gene: TRBJ1-1; d_gene: NA; v_gene: TRBV7-8; CDR3aa: ASSPQQTENTEAF